The source of this T cell receptor (beta chain) is a study of cytomegalovirus exposure and HLA in healthy donors. This clone was found a few times. PCR employed 60 Vbeta and 13 Jbeta primers. Method: immunoSEQ multiplex PCR; TCRdb's copy keeps in-frame clones and lacks some. This sample has roughly 200,000 clones, with approximately 12% found just once. Sequencing input: PBMCs. This sequence was found in a man aged 45 to 65 in good health and CMV-seropositive.

CDR3 nucleotide sequence: TGTGCCAGTAGTGCTGGGACAGTGCGAAAACTGTTTTTT. Protein sequence: CASSAGTVRKLFF. This chain connects TRBV19 to TRBJ1-4; 7 bases agree with TRBD1. This CDR3 is built from 13 residues. J lost 10 bases, V lost 5 bases, and 7 bases had no gene match. The germline CDR1 and CDR2 sequences are LNHDA and SQIVND (reference sequence).